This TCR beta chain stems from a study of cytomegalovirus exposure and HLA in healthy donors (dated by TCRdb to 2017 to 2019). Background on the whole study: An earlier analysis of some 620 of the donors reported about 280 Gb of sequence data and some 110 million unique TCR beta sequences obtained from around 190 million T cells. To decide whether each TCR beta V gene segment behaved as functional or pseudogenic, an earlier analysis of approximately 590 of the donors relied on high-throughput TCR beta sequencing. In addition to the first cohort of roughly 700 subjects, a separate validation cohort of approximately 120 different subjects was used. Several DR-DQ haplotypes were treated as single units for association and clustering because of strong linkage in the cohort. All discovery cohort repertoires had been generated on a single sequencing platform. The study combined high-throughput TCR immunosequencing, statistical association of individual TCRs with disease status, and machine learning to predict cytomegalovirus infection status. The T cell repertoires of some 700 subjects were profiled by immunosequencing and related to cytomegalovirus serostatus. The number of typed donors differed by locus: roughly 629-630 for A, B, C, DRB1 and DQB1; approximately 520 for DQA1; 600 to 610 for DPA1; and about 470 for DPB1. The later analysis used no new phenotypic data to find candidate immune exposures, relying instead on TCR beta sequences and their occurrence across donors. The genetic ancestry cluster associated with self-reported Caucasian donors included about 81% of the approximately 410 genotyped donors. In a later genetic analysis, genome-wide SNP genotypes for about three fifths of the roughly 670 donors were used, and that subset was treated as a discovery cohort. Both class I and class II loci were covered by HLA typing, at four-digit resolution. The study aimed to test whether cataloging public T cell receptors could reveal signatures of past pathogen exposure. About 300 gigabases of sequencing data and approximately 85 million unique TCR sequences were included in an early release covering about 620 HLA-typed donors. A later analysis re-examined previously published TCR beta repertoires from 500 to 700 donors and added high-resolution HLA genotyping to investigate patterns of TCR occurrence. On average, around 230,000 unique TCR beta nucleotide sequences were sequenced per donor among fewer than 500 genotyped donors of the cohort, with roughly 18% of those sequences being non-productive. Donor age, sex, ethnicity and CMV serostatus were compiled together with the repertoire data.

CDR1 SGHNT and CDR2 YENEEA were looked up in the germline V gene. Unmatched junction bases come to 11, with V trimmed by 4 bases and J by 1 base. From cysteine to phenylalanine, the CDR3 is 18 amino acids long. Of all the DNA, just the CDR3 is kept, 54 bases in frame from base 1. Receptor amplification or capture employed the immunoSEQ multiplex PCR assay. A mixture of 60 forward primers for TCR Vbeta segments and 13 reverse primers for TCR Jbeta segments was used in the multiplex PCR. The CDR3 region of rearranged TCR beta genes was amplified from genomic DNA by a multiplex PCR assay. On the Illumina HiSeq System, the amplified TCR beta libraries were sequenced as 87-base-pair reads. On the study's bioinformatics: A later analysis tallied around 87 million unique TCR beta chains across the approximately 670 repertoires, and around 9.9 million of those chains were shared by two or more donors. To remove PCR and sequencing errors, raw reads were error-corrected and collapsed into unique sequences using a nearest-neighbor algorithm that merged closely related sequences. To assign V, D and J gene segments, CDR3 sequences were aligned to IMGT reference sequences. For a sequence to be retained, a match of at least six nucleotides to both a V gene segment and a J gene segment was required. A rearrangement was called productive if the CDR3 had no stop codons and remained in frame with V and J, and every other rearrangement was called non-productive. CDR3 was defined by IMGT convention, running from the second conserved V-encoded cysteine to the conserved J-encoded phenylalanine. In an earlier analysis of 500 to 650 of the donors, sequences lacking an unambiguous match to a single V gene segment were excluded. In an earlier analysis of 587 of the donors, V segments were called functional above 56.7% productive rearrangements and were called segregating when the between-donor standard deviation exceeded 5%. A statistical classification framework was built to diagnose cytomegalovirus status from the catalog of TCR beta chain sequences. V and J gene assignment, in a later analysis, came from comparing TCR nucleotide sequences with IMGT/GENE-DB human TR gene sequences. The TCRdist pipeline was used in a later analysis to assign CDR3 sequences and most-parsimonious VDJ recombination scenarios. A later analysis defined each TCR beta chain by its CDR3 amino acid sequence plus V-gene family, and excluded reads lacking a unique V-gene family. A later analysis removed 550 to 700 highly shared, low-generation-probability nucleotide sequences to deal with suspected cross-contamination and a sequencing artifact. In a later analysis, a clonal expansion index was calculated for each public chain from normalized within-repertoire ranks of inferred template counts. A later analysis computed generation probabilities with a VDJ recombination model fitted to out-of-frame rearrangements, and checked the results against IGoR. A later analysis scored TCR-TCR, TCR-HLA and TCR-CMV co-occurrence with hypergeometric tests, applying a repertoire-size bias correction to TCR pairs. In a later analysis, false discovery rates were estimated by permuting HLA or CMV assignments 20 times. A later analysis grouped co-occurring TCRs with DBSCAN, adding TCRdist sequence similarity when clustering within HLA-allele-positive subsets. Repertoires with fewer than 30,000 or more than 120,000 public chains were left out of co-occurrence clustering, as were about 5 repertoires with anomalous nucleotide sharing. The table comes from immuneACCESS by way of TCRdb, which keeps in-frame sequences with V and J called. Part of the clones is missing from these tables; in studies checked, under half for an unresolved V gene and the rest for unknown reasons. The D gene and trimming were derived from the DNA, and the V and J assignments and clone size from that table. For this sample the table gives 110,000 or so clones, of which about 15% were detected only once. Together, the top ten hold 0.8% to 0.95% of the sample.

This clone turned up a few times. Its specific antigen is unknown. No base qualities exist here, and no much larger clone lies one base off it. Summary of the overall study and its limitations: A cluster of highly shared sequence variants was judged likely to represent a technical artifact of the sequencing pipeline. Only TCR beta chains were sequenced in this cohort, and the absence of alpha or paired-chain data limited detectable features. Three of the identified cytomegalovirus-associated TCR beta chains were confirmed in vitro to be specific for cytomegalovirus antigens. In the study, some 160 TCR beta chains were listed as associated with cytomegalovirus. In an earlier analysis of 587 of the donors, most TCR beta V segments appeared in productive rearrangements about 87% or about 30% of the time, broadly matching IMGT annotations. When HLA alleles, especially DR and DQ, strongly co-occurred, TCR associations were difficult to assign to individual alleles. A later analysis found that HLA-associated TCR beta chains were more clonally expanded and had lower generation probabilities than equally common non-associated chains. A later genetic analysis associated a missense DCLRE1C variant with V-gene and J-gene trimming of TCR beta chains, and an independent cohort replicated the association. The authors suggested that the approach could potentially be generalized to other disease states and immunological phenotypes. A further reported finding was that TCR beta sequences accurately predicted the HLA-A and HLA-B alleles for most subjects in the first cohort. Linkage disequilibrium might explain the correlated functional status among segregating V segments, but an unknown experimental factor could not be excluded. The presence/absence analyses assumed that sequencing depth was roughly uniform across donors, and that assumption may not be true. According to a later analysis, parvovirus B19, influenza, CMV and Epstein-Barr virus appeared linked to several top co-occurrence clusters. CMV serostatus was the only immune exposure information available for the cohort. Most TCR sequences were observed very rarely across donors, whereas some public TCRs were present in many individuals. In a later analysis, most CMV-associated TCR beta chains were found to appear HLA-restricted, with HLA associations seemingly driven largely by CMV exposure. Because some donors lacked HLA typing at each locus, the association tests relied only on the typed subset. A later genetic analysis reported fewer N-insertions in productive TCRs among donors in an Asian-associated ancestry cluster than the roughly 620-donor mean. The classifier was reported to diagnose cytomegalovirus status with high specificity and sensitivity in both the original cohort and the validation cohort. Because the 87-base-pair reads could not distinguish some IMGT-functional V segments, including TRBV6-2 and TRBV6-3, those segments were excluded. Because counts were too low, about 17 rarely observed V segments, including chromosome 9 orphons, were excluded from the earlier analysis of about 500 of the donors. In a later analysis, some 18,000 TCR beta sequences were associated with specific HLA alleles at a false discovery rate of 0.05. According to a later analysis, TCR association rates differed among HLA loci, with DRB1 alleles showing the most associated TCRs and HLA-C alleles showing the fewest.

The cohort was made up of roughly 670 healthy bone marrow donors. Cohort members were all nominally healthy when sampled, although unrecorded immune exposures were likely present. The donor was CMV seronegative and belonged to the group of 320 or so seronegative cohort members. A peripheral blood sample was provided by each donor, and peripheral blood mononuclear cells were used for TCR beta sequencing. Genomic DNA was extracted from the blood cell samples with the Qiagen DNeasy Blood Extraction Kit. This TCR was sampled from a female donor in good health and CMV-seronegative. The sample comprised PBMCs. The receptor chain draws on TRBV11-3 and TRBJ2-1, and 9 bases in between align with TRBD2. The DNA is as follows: TGTGCCAGCAGCTCTCGGGGGGTAGCGGGAGTATCCTACAATGAGCAGTTCTTC. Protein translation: CASSSRGVAGVSYNEQFF.